This TCR beta chain was captured in a study of cytomegalovirus exposure and HLA in healthy donors. After removal of 7 bases from V and 4 bases from J, the junction contained 3 bases not matched to a gene. This CDR3 has 14 residues. Germline V gene data show CDR1 as MNHNS and CDR2 as SASEGT. There are a few counts of this clone. Primers included in the PCR were 60 Vbeta and 13 Jbeta primers. The protocol was immunoSEQ multiplex PCR, while the TCRdb copy is restricted to in-frame clones and leaves out a portion. The sample contains roughly 100,000 clones, around 69% of which appear only once. The V and J genes are TRBV6-1 and TRBJ1-5; 11 positions agree with TRBD1. The material sequenced was PBMCs. The source is a woman aged 55-70 years in good health and CMV-seropositive. For the CDR3, the DNA is TGTGCCAGCAAGGGACAGGGGGGGAATCAGCCCCAGCATTTT. Protein: CASKGQGGNQPQHF.